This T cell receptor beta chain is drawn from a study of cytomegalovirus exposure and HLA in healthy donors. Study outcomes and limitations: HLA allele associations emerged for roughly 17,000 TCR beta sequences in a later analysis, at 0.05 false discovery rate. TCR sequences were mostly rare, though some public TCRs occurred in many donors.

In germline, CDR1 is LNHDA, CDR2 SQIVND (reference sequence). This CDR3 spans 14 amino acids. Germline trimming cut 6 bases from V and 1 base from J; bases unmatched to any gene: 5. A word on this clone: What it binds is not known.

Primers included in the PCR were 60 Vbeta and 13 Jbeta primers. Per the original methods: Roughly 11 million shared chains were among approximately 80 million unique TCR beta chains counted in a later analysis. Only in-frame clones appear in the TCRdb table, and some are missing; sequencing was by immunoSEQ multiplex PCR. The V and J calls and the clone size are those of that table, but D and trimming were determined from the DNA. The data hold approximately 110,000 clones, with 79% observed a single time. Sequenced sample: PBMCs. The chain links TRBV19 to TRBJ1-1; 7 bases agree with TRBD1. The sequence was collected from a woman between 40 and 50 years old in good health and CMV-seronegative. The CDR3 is CASRMTGTNTEAFF. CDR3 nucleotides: TGTGCCAGTAGGATGACAGGGACGAACACTGAAGCTTTCTTT. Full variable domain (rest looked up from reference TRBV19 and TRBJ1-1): DGGITQSPKYLFRKEGQNVTLSCEQNLNHDAMYWYRQDPGQGLRLIYYSQIVNDFQKGDIAEGYSVSREKKESFPLTVTSAQKNPTAFYLCASRMTGTNTEAFFGQGTRLTVV.